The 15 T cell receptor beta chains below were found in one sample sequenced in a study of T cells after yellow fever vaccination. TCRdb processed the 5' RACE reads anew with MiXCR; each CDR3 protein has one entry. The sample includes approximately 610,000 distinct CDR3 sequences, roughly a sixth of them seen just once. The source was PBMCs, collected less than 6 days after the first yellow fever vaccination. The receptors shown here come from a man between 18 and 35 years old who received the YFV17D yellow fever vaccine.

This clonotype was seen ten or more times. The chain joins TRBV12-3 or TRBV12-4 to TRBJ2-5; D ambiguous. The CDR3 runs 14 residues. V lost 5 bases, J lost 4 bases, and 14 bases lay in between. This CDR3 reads CASSPPGGLETQYF. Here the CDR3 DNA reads TGTGCCAGCAGTCCTCCCGGTGGGCTAGAGACCCAGTACTTC.

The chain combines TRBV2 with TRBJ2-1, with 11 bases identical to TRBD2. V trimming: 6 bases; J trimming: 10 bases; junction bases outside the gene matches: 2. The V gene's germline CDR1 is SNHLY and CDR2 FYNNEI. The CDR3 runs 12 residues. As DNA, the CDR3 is TGTGCCAGCAGGGGGACTAGCGGCGAGCAGTTCTTC. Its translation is CASRGTSGEQFF.

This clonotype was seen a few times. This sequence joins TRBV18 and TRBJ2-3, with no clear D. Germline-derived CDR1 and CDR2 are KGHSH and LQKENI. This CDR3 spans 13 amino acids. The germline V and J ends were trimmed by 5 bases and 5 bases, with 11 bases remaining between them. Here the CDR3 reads CASSSTNGDTQYF. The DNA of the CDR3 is TGTGCCAGCTCATCTACCAATGGAGATACGCAGTATTTT.

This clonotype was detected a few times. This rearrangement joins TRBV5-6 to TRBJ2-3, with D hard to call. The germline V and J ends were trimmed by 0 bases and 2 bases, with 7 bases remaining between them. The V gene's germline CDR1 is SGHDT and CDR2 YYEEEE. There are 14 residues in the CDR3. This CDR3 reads CASSLELTTDTQYF. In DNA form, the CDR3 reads TGTGCCAGCAGCTTGGAACTTACCACAGATACGCAGTATTTT.

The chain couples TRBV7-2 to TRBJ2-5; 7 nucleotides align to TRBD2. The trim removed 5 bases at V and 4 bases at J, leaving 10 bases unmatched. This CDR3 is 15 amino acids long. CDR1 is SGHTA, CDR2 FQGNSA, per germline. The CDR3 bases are TGTGCCAGCAGCGAAGCGGGGCTAGACGGAGAGACCCAGTACTTC. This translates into CASSEAGLDGETQYF.

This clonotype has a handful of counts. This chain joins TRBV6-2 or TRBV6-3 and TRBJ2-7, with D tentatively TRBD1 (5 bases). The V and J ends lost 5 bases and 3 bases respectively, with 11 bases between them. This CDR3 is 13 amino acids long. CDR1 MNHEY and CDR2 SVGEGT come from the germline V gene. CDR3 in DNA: TGTGCCAGCAGTGACGGACACCTCTACGAGCAGTACTTC. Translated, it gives CASSDGHLYEQYF.

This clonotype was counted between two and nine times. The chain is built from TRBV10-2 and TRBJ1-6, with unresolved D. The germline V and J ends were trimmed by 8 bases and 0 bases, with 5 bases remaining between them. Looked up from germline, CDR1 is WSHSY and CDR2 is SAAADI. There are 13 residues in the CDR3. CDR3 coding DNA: TGCGCCAGCGGGGTCTCCTATAATTCACCCCTCCACTTT. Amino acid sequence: CASGVSYNSPLHF.

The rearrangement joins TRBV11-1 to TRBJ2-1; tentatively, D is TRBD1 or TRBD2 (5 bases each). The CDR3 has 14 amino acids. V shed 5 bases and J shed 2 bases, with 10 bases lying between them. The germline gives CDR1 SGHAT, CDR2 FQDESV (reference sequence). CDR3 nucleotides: TGTGCCAGCAGCCCAGGGACCCCCTACAATGAGCAGTTCTTC. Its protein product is CASSPGTPYNEQFF.

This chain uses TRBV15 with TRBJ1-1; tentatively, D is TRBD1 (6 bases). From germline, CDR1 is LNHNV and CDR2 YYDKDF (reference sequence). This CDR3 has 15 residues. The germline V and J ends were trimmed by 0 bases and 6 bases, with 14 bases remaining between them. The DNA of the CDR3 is TGTGCCACCAGCAGAGATTCTGGGGGGCACTCTGAAGCTTTCTTT. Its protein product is CATSRDSGGHSEAFF.

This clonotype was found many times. CDR3 bases: TGTGCCAGCAGGTCGGCGGGGGGCCCCACAGATACGCAGTATTTT. Its protein is CASRSAGGPTDTQYF. The chain has TRBV12-3 or TRBV12-4 and TRBJ2-3; 8 bases map to TRBD2. The CDR3 sequence is 15 residues long. J lost 2 bases, V lost 6 bases, and 7 bases had no gene match.

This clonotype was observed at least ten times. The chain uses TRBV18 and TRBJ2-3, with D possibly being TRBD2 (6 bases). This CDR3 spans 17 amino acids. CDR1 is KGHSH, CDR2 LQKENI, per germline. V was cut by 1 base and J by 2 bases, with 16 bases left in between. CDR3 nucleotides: TGTGCCAGCTCACCACACGTAGCAGGAGGGACCACAGATACGCAGTATTTT. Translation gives CASSPHVAGGTTDTQYF.

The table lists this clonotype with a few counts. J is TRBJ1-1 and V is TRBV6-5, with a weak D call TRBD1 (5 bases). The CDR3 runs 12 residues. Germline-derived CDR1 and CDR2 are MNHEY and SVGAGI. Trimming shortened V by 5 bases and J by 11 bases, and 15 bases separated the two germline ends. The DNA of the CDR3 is TGTGCCAGCAGTCCCGACAGAGGCCGGGCTTTCTTT. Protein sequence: CASSPDRGRAFF.

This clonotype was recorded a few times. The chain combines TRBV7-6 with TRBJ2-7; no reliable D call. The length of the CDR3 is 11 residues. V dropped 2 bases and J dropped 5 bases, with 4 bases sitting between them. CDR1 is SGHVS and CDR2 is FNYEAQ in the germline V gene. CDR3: CASSLSNEQYF. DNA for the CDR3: TGTGCCAGCAGCTTATCAAACGAGCAGTACTTC. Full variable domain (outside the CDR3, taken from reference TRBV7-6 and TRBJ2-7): GAGVSQSPRYKVTKRGQDVALRCDPISGHVSLYWYRQALGQGPEFLTYFNYEAQQDKSGLPNDRFSAERPEGSISTLTIQRTEQRDSAMYRCASSLSNEQYFGPGTRLTVT.

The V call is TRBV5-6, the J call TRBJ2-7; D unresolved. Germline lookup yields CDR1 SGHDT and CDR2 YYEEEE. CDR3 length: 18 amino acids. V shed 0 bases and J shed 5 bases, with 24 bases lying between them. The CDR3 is CASSLAWIFNPPSDEQYF. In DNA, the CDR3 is TGTGCCAGCAGCTTGGCGTGGATTTTCAACCCCCCATCGGACGAGCAGTACTTC.

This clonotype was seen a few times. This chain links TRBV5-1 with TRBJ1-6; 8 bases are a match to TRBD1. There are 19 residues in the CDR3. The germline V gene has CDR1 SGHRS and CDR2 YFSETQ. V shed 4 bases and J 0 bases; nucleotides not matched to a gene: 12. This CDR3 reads CASSLTGVHSVSYNSPLHF. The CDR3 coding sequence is TGCGCCAGCAGCCTGACAGGGGTCCACTCCGTCTCCTATAATTCACCCCTCCACTTT.